This TCR beta chain is from a study of read filtering for tumor transcriptome and immune sequencing. This clonotype was seen at least ten times. The CDR3 loop spans 14 amino acids. With 6 bases removed from V and 7 bases from J, the gap between germline ends came to 16 bases. At the time of active disease, bone marrow was collected from every patient. The library was built from roughly 400 ng RNA with molecular barcoded adaptors for alpha/delta and beta/gamma chains. Using its own MiXCR run on the reads, TCRdb lists one record per CDR3 protein. The sample holds roughly 6,000 distinct CDR3 sequences, 20% to 30% seen once.

The gene calls are TRBV12-3 or TRBV12-4 and TRBJ1-5, with a weak D call TRBD1 (5 bases). What was sequenced was a population of CD138-negative cells sorted from bone marrow. The clonotype comes from a donor at least 40 years old with multiple myeloma. The CDR3 coding sequence is TGTGCCAGCAGCTCGCAGGGTTACGGGCAGCCCCAGCATTTT. This gives the protein CASSSQGYGQPQHF.